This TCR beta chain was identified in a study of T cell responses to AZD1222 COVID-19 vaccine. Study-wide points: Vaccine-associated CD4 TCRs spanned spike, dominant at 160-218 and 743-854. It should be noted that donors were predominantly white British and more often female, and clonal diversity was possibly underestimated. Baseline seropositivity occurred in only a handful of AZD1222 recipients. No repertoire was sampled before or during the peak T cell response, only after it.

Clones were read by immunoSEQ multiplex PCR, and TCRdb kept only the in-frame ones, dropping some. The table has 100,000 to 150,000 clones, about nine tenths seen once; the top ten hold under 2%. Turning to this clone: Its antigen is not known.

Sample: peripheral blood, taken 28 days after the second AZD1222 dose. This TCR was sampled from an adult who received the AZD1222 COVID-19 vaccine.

This CDR3 reads CASSVRENTGELFF. Here the CDR3 DNA reads TGTGCCAGCAGCGTAAGAGAGAACACCGGGGAGCTGTTTTTT. The rearrangement links TRBV9 to TRBJ2-2; D call uncertain. The CDR3 is 14 amino acids. Germline loops: CDR1 SGDLS, CDR2 YYNGEE. V lost 1 base, J lost 1 base, and 5 bases lay in between.